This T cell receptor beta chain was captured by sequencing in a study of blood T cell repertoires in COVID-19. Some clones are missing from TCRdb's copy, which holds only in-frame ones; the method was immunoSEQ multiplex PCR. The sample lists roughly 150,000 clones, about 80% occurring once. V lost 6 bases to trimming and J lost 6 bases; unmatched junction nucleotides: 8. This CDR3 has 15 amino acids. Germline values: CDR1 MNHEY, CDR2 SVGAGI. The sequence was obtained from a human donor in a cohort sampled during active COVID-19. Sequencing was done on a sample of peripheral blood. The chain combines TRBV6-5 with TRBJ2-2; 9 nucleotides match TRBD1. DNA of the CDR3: TGTGCCAGCAGGGCCCCGGGACAGGGTTCCGGGGAGCTGTTTTTT. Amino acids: CASRAPGQGSGELFF.